The next 27 T cell receptor beta chains were all read from a single sample in a study of CD8 T cells in ankylosing spondylitis. TCRdb re-derived calls from the 5' RACE reads in MiXCR, one entry per CDR3 protein. The sample has some 130,000 distinct CDR3 sequences, more than 5.5% seen once. The sample comprised blood, either unsorted or a sorted T cell fraction (not recorded which). The receptor set was obtained from a female donor with ankylosing spondylitis or in good health (not recorded which).

In its sample, this clonotype was seen a few times. V usage is TRBV30 and J usage is TRBJ2-3; weak D call: TRBD1 (6 bases). The V gene lost 2 bases and the J gene lost 5 bases, with 11 bases spanning the gap. Germline V gene data show CDR1 as GTSNPN and CDR2 as SVGIG (reference sequence). The CDR3 is 13 residues long. The CDR3 DNA reads TGTGCCTGGAGTTGGGGGCTCGTAGATACGCAGTATTTT. The encoded protein is CAWSWGLVDTQYF.

V usage is TRBV2 and J usage is TRBJ2-1; the match to TRBD2 covers 14 bases. This CDR3 has 18 amino acids. V trimming: 11 bases; J trimming: 9 bases; junction bases outside the gene matches: 21. Germline V lookup: CDR1 SNHLY, CDR2 FYNNEI. The CDR3 DNA reads TGTGCCTTCAGTTCCCTGGGACTAGCGGGGGTAGGTGTTAGTGAGCAGTTCTTC. Amino acids: CAFSSLGLAGVGVSEQFF. Using reference TRBV2 and TRBJ2-1 for the parts outside the CDR3, the full variable domain is EPEVTQTPSHQVTQMGQEVILRCVPISNHLYFYWYRQILGQKVEFLVSFYNNEISEKSEIFDDQFSVERPDGSNFTLKIRSTKLEDSAMYFCAFSSLGLAGVGVSEQFFGPGTRLTVL.

This clonotype has a count of ten or more. This rearrangement joins TRBV5-4 to TRBJ1-2; TRBD1 might be the D (5 bases). There are 16 residues in the CDR3. V lost 0 bases and J 8 bases, leaving 20 bases between the germline ends. Germline CDR1 and CDR2: SGHNT and YYREEE (reference sequence). The CDR3 bases are TGTGCCAGCAGCTTGGGGTCTGTGGCAGGGAGAGTGGGCTACACCTTC. Residues: CASSLGSVAGRVGYTF.

This clonotype appeared many times. V usage is TRBV7-9 and J usage is TRBJ1-1; 9 bases fit TRBD1. J gave up 4 bases and V 5 bases, and 5 bases lay outside the gene matches. The CDR3 sequence is 14 residues long. Germline V CDR1 and CDR2: SEHNR, FQNEAQ (reference sequence). This chain's CDR3 is CASSPGQGITEAFF. Written as DNA, the CDR3 is TGTGCCAGCAGCCCGGGACAGGGAATCACTGAAGCTTTCTTT.

The rearrangement joins TRBV7-8 to TRBJ2-5; a weak D match, TRBD1 (6 bases). The CDR3 loop spans 14 amino acids. Germline CDR1 reads SGHVS; CDR2 reads FQNEAQ. The germline V and J ends were trimmed by 5 bases and 1 base, with 11 bases remaining between them. This CDR3 reads CASSLRTAQETQYF. CDR3 sequence (DNA): TGTGCCAGCAGCCTTCGGACAGCCCAAGAGACCCAGTACTTC.

There are many counts of this clonotype. The chain links TRBV7-9 to TRBJ2-7; D not certain. Deletions cut 2 bases from V and 1 base from J, with 9 bases between. The length of the CDR3 is 14 residues. In germline, CDR1 is SEHNR, CDR2 FQNEAQ (reference sequence). CDR3 amino acids: CASSLSPDSYEQYF. In DNA form, the CDR3 reads TGTGCCAGCAGCTTATCCCCGGATTCCTACGAGCAGTACTTC.

This clonotype was detected ten times or more. This chain joins TRBV12-3 or TRBV12-4 and TRBJ1-4, with D uncertain. The CDR3 is made up of 14 amino acids. V was shortened by 2 bases and J by 7 bases, with 11 bases between the two germline ends. The CDR3 region is CASSLWARSEKLFF. CDR3 DNA: TGTGCCAGCAGTTTATGGGCTCGTTCTGAAAAACTGTTTTTT.

The table lists this clonotype with many counts. V gene TRBV27 combines with J gene TRBJ2-2; 10 bases fit TRBD2. The V and J ends lost 6 bases and 4 bases, in that order; junction bases with no gene match: 8. CDR1 is MNHEY, CDR2 SMNVEV, per germline (reference sequence). The length of the CDR3 is 16 residues. CDR3 coding DNA: TGTGCCAGCAGCAAAGTTGCTAGCGGGGGCACCGGGGAGCTGTTTTTT. Residues: CASSKVASGGTGELFF.

This clonotype was counted ten times or more. The rearrangement joins TRBV5-1 to TRBJ1-3; D is ambiguous. V was cut by 4 bases and J by 0 bases, with 8 bases left in between. This CDR3 has 14 residues. CDR1 and CDR2 from the germline V gene are SGHRS and YFSETQ. The chain's CDR3 is CASSLPDSGNTIYF. The CDR3 nucleotides are TGCGCCAGCAGCCTCCCTGACTCTGGAAACACCATATATTTT.

Many counts were recorded for this clonotype. This chain joins TRBV7-2 and TRBJ2-1, with 7 bases aligning to TRBD2. CDR3 length equals 13 residues. The trim removed 1 base at V and 8 bases at J, leaving 2 bases unmatched. CDR1 SGHTA and CDR2 FQGNSA come from the germline V gene. The CDR3 nucleotides read TGTGCCAGCAGCTTAGGCCGGGGGGATGAGCAGTTCTTC. Translated, it gives CASSLGRGDEQFF.

This clonotype has ten or more counts. The chain uses TRBV10-3 and TRBJ1-2; D not resolved. V was trimmed by 0 bases and J by 7 bases, leaving 18 bases between them. This CDR3 comprises 16 residues. The V gene's germline CDR1 is ENHRY and CDR2 SYGVKD. CDR3 protein: CAISESLSGTGLGYTF. The CDR3 DNA reads TGTGCCATCAGTGAGTCCCTAAGTGGTACCGGGCTTGGCTACACCTTC.

This clonotype occurred once. Since a much larger clone is just one base distant, this may be a read error. The chain employs TRBV11-1 and TRBJ2-7; possibly TRBD2 for D (6 bases). The length of the CDR3 is 14 residues. V dropped 5 bases and J dropped 8 bases, with 19 bases sitting between them. CDR1 and CDR2 from the germline V gene are SGHAT and FQDESV (reference sequence). For the CDR3, the DNA is TGTGCCAGCAGCCAGGGCGGAAGGACTATACAGCAGTACTTC. Translating it yields CASSQGGRTIQQYF.

This clonotype was observed at least ten times. The gene calls are TRBV30 and TRBJ2-3, with 8 bases that match TRBD2. The J segment lost 4 bases and the V segment lost 6 bases, leaving 3 bases of the junction unmatched. Germline assignment: CDR1 GTSNPN and CDR2 SVGIG (reference sequence). The CDR3 sequence is 12 residues long. The CDR3 DNA follows: TGTGCCTGTAGCGGGACTTCAGATACGCAGTATTTT. Protein sequence: CACSGTSDTQYF. Filled out from reference TRBV30 and TRBJ2-3, the complete variable domain reads SQTIHQWPATLVQPVGSPLSLECTVEGTSNPNLYWYRQAAGRGLQLLFYSVGIGQISSEVPQNLSASRPQDRQFILSSKKLLLSDSGFYLCACSGTSDTQYFGPGTRLTVL.

V and J are TRBV5-1 and TRBJ2-5; possible D gene TRBD1, 5 bases. Trimming stripped 2 bases from V and 4 bases from J, with 12 bases between. The germline gives CDR1 SGHRS, CDR2 YFSETQ. The CDR3 spans 14 residues. The CDR3 region has the DNA TGCGCCAGCAGCTTATCCGACAGACTAGAGACCCAGTACTTC. This encodes CASSLSDRLETQYF.

This chain links TRBV4-2 with TRBJ1-2; 10 bases align to TRBD1. Germline values: CDR1 LGHNA, CDR2 YNFKEQ. Trimming removed 4 bases from V and 3 bases from J; junction bases left unmatched: 5. CDR3 length equals 15 residues. The CDR3 sequence is CASSPGQGLYYGYTF. The CDR3 DNA sequence: TGTGCCAGCAGCCCGGGACAGGGGCTCTACTATGGCTACACCTTC.

This clonotype has ten or more counts. The rearrangement links TRBV7-9 to TRBJ2-5; D is possibly TRBD2 (7 bases). Germline values: CDR1 SEHNR, CDR2 FQNEAQ (reference sequence). Trimming took 5 bases from V and 2 from J, leaving 15 bases between them. CDR3 length equals 15 residues. DNA of the CDR3: TGTGCCAGCAGCAACAGGGCTAGCGGTCAAGAGACCCAGTACTTC. The encoded protein is CASSNRASGQETQYF.

This clonotype occurred many times. The rearrangement uses TRBV29-1 and TRBJ2-3; 12 bases fit TRBD2. The ends lost 6 bases at V and 4 bases at J; junction bases unmatched: 8. CDR1 and CDR2 from the germline V gene are SQVTM and ANQGSEA. There are 15 residues in the CDR3. The CDR3 protein is CSVLTSGGGADTQYF. CDR3 in DNA: TGCAGCGTACTGACTAGCGGGGGAGGCGCAGATACGCAGTATTTT.

This clonotype showed up many times. The chain has TRBV18 and TRBJ1-1; D is ambiguous. The V end was cut by 3 bases, the J end by 2 bases, with 10 bases between. Germline V gives CDR1 KGHSH, CDR2 LQKENI. The CDR3 covers 14 residues. The CDR3 nucleotides are TGTGCCAGCTCACCCGTGGACGGCAACACTGAAGCTTTCTTT. It encodes CASSPVDGNTEAFF.

This clonotype was seen ten or more times. The chain is built from TRBV5-1 and TRBJ1-3; D might be TRBD1 (6 bases). V lost 7 bases and J lost 3, with 11 bases in between. Germline values: CDR1 SGHRS, CDR2 YFSETQ. The CDR3 is 13 amino acids. CDR3 in DNA: TGCGCCAGCGGACGGGACATTGGAAACACCATATATTTT. It yields the protein CASGRDIGNTIYF.

This clonotype was observed many times. The V and J genes are TRBV12-3 or TRBV12-4 and TRBJ1-2, with D possibly TRBD1 on 6 matching bases. The CDR3 length is 14 residues. V lost 6 bases, J lost 5 bases, and 16 bases lay in between. In nucleotides, the CDR3 is TGTGCCAGCAGGACACCGTCTAGGGGGTATGGCTACACCTTC. It codes for CASRTPSRGYGYTF.

This clonotype was detected many times. V is TRBV25-1 and J is TRBJ1-2, with unresolved D. Germline CDR1 and CDR2: MGHDK and SYGVNS. V was shortened by 3 bases and J by 4 bases, with 12 bases between the two germline ends. The CDR3 has 14 amino acids. The CDR3 reads CASSDEVALYGYTF. The CDR3, as DNA: TGTGCCAGCAGTGATGAAGTGGCACTCTATGGCTACACCTTC.

This clonotype was detected many times. The V call is TRBV5-1, the J call TRBJ2-3; 10 bases map to TRBD2. This CDR3 contains 15 residues. The V segment lost 3 bases and the J segment 4 bases; nucleotides outside the gene matches: 5. Germline V gene sequence: CDR1 SGHRS, CDR2 YFSETQ. CDR3 sequence reads: CASSWGLAGADTQYF. DNA of the CDR3: TGCGCCAGCAGCTGGGGCCTAGCGGGAGCAGATACGCAGTATTTT.

On this clonotype itself: One junction end does not reproduce the germline sequence, and a read error may be involved. For the CDR3, the DNA is TGTGCCGCTGACACAAGGACTAGCGGGGGTACCTACGAGCAGCACTTC. Encoded protein: CAADTRTSGGTYEQHF. J is TRBJ2-7 and V is TRBV30, with 13 bases that match TRBD2. The CDR3 is 16 amino acids. Per the germline V gene, CDR1 is GTSNPN and CDR2 is SVGIG (reference sequence).

The table lists this clonotype with many counts. V gene TRBV9 combines with J gene TRBJ2-1; 9 bases line up with TRBD2. Looked up from germline, CDR1 is SGDLS and CDR2 is YYNGEE. The CDR3 totals 15 residues. The trim removed 0 bases at V and 5 bases at J, leaving 3 bases unmatched. The CDR3 sequence is CASSVVAGVNNEQFF. The CDR3 coding sequence is TGTGCCAGCAGCGTAGTAGCGGGGGTCAACAATGAGCAGTTCTTC. Filled out from reference TRBV9 and TRBJ2-1, the complete variable domain reads DSGVTQTPKHLITATGQRVTLRCSPRSGDLSVYWYQQSLDQGLQFLIQYYNGEERAKGNILERFSAQQFPDLHSELNLSSLELGDSALYFCASSVVAGVNNEQFFGPGTRLTVL.

This clonotype showed up many times. V gene TRBV10-3 combines with J gene TRBJ2-2; D might be TRBD1 (8 bases). The length of the CDR3 is 16 residues. V was clipped by 3 bases and J by 5 bases, with 16 bases between them. From germline, CDR1 is ENHRY and CDR2 SYGVKD. The CDR3 loop is CAISDGRTGSTGELFF. The DNA of the CDR3 is TGTGCCATCAGTGACGGGAGGACAGGGTCAACCGGGGAGCTGTTTTTT.

This clonotype was counted ten times or more. This chain links TRBV5-1 with TRBJ2-2; D might be TRBD1 (6 bases). Germline CDR1 is SGHRS and CDR2 is YFSETQ. There are 14 residues in the CDR3. Trimming pared 3 bases from V and 3 bases from J, leaving 9 bases between. The CDR3 sequence: CASSSRQDTGELFF. The CDR3 DNA reads TGCGCCAGCAGCTCCCGACAGGACACCGGGGAGCTGTTTTTT.

This clonotype was seen many times. This chain joins TRBV7-2 and TRBJ2-3; a weak D match, TRBD2 (5 bases). V lost 5 bases to trimming and J lost 5 bases, with 14 bases between them. This CDR3 has 14 amino acids. CDR1 is SGHTA, CDR2 FQGNSA, per germline. DNA of the CDR3: TGTGCCAGCAGCGGAAGCGGACGGGTAGATACGCAGTATTTT. Amino acid sequence: CASSGSGRVDTQYF. The full variable domain, its missing parts supplied by reference TRBV7-2 and TRBJ2-3, is GAGVSQSPSNKVTEKGKDVELRCDPISGHTALYWYRQSLGQGLEFLIYFQGNSAPDKSGLPSDRFSAERTGGSVSTLTIQRTQQEDSAVYLCASSGSGRVDTQYFGPGTRLTVL.